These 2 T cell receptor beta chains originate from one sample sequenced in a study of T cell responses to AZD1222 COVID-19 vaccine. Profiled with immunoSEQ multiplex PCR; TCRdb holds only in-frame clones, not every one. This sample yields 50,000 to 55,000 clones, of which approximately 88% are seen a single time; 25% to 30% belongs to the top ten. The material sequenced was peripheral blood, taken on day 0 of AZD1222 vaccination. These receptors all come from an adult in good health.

CDR3 amino acids: CASSIMLEGNYGYTF. In DNA, the CDR3 is TGTGCCAGTAGTATAATGTTAGAAGGGAACTATGGCTACACCTTC. The chain uses TRBV19 and TRBJ1-2, with D hard to call. Trimming left V 2 bases short and J 2 bases short, with 12 bases between. Germline CDR1 LNHDA, CDR2 SQIVND (reference sequence). There are 15 residues in the CDR3. Drawing the rest from reference TRBV19 and TRBJ1-2, the complete variable domain is DGGITQSPKYLFRKEGQNVTLSCEQNLNHDAMYWYRQDPGQGLRLIYYSQIVNDFQKGDIAEGYSVSREKKESFPLTVTSAQKNPTAFYLCASSIMLEGNYGYTFGSGTRLTVV.

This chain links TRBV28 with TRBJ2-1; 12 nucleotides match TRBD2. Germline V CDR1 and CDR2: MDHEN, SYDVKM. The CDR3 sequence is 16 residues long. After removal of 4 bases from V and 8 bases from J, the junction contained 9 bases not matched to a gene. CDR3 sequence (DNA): TGTGCCAGCAGTTCCCCTAGCGGGAGGGCCTTAGATGAGCAGTTCTTC. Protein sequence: CASSSPSGRALDEQFF.